Shown below are 32 T cell receptor beta chains from a single sample sequenced in a study of siplizumab effects on memory and regulatory T cells (dated by TCRdb to between 2018 and 2021). Library preparation employed the immunoSEQ multiplex PCR assay. The source is immuneACCESS, and TCRdb retained only in-frame sequences with V and J called. Part of the clones is not carried over; for the studies checked, unresolved V genes explain less than half of this, and the remainder is unexplained. This sample is represented by fewer than 100,000 clones; approximately 93% of them were singletons. 0.3% of the sample belongs to the ten largest clones. Sequenced input: non-Treg CD4+ T cells sorted from blood. Taken with the paper, the label for cell subset or site translates to: FACS-sorted unstimulated CD4+ non-regulatory T cells. These receptors were obtained from a human donor in good health.

As DNA, the CDR3 is TGTGCCAGCAGCCGAGACCCCGGGACCGTAAACTATGGCTACACCTTC. It encodes CASSRDPGTVNYGYTF. The chain has TRBV7-2 and TRBJ1-2; D is perhaps TRBD1 (5 bases). Germline CDR1 reads SGHTA; CDR2 reads FQGNSA. There are 16 residues in the CDR3. V was cut by 5 bases and J by 2 bases, with 18 bases left in between.

The chain has TRBV7-2 and TRBJ1-1; D not certain. CDR1 and CDR2 from the germline V gene are SGHTA and FQGNSA. The CDR3 loop spans 15 amino acids. Trimming removed 1 base at V and 4 bases at J, with 13 bases between. The CDR3 here is CASSLVASSGTEAFF. In nucleotides, the CDR3 is TGTGCCAGCAGCTTAGTCGCCTCGTCTGGCACTGAAGCTTTCTTT.

The chain uses TRBV29-1 and TRBJ1-2, with 9 bases lining up with TRBD1. CDR1 SQVTM and CDR2 ANQGSEA come from the germline V gene. This CDR3 comprises 12 residues. V lost 6 bases to trimming and J lost 7 bases; unmatched junction nucleotides: 6. As DNA, the CDR3 is TGCAGCGTGGACCGGACAGGGGTTGGCTACACCTTC. As protein: CSVDRTGVGYTF.

As DNA, the CDR3 is TGTGCCTGGAGTGTACAGTTGGATTCACCCCTCCACTTT. Its translation: CAWSVQLDSPLHF. J is TRBJ1-6 and V is TRBV30; no firm D call. The V gene lost 0 bases and the J gene lost 8 bases, with 8 bases spanning the gap. This CDR3 is built from 13 residues. Germline V CDR1 and CDR2: GTSNPN, SVGIG (reference sequence).

This sequence joins TRBV7-2 and TRBJ1-3, with D maybe TRBD1 (5 bases). There are 16 residues in the CDR3. CDR1 and CDR2 (germline): SGHTA, FQGNSA. Trimming cost V 5 bases and J 0 bases, with 14 bases left between them. The CDR3 region is CASSLGGRGSGNTIYF. As DNA, the CDR3 is TGTGCCAGCAGCCTGGGGGGTCGGGGCTCTGGAAACACCATATATTTT. The full variable domain, with the rest looked up from reference TRBV7-2 and TRBJ1-3, is GAGVSQSPSNKVTEKGKDVELRCDPISGHTALYWYRQSLGQGLEFLIYFQGNSAPDKSGLPSDRFSAERTGGSVSTLTIQRTQQEDSAVYLCASSLGGRGSGNTIYFGEGSWLTVV.

V is TRBV30 and J is TRBJ1-1, with no clear D. This CDR3 comprises 11 residues. Germline assignment: CDR1 GTSNPN and CDR2 SVGIG (reference sequence). This CDR3 is CAFNRNTEAFF. For the CDR3, the DNA is TGTGCTTTTAACAGGAACACTGAAGCTTTCTTT.

This chain links TRBV2 with TRBJ2-7, with 10 bases identical to TRBD1. Germline trimming cut 6 bases from V and 3 bases from J; bases unmatched to any gene: 5. The germline CDR1 and CDR2 sequences are SNHLY and FYNNEI. There are 14 residues in the CDR3. As DNA, the CDR3 is TGTGCCAGCAGACGACAGGGGGCGGGCTACGAGCAGTACTTC. The encoded protein is CASRRQGAGYEQYF. Full variable domain (missing parts from reference TRBV2 and TRBJ2-7): EPEVTQTPSHQVTQMGQEVILRCVPISNHLYFYWYRQILGQKVEFLVSFYNNEISEKSEIFDDQFSVERPDGSNFTLKIRSTKLEDSAMYFCASRRQGAGYEQYFGPGTRLTVT.

This chain uses TRBV7-9 with TRBJ1-1; D is perhaps TRBD1 (5 bases). V lost 5 bases, J lost 0 bases, and 16 bases lay in between. This CDR3 is 16 amino acids long. Germline CDR1 and CDR2: SEHNR and FQNEAQ (reference sequence). The CDR3: CASSPRLGTVNTEAFF. CDR3 nucleotides: TGTGCCAGCAGCCCCCGCTTAGGGACTGTGAACACTGAAGCTTTCTTT.

The chain is built from TRBV15 and TRBJ2-1, with a possible D match to TRBD2 (5 bases). Between the trimmed V and J ends, which lost 7 bases and 2 bases, there was a span of 15 bases. Germline CDR1 and CDR2: LNHNV and YYDKDF (reference sequence). The CDR3 covers 15 residues. The CDR3 DNA is TGTGCCACCACAGTGGGCGAGGGCGCCTACAATGAGCAGTTCTTC. Its protein is CATTVGEGAYNEQFF.

J is TRBJ2-5 and V is TRBV6-5, with a tentative D call TRBD2 (5 bases). There are 14 residues in the CDR3. The V gene lost 0 bases and the J gene lost 5 bases, with 10 bases spanning the gap. Germline values: CDR1 MNHEY, CDR2 SVGAGI. Written as DNA, the CDR3 is TGTGCCAGCAGTTACTCGATACTAGGGGAGACCCAGTACTTC. Residues: CASSYSILGETQYF.

V gene TRBV2 combines with J gene TRBJ1-5, with TRBD1 as a possible D gene (6 bases). Germline V gene sequence: CDR1 SNHLY, CDR2 FYNNEI. This CDR3 has 15 residues. V lost 7 bases and J 7 bases, leaving 20 bases between the germline ends. CDR3 region: CASTPGLGGRQPQHF. CDR3 sequence (DNA): TGTGCCAGCACCCCAGGGTTGGGGGGCAGACAGCCCCAGCATTTT.

This clone appeared a few times. The V gene is TRBV19, the J gene TRBJ1-5, with no clear D. Per germline, CDR1 LNHDA and CDR2 SQIVND (reference sequence). V was trimmed by 5 bases and J by 6 bases, leaving 11 bases between them. This CDR3 is built from 13 residues. CDR3 DNA sequence: TGTGCCAGTAGTTGGGGTGTAGGTCAGCCCCAGCATTTT. Its protein product is CASSWGVGQPQHF.

In DNA, the CDR3 is TGTGCCAGCAGTCCGGGGACTATCAGTGAGCAGTACTTC. Residues: CASSPGTISEQYF. This chain connects TRBV28 to TRBJ2-7; 7 nucleotides align to TRBD2. This CDR3 is built from 13 residues. Germline V gives CDR1 MDHEN, CDR2 SYDVKM. Trimming took 5 bases from V and 7 from J; bases not matched to a gene: 8.

This clone was observed once. In DNA, the CDR3 is TGCGCCAGCAGCTTGGCCGGTCAGGGGTCGGGCACTGAAGCTTTCTTT. Protein sequence: CASSLAGQGSGTEAFF. The chain recombines TRBV5-1 with TRBJ1-1, with a possible D match to TRBD1 (6 bases). The V gene's germline CDR1 is SGHRS and CDR2 YFSETQ. V lost 0 bases and J 4 bases, leaving 16 bases between the germline ends. The CDR3 runs 16 residues. The variable domain in full, completed from reference TRBV5-1 and TRBJ1-1, reads KAGVTQTPRYLIKTRGQQVTLSCSPISGHRSVSWYQQTPGQGLQFLFEYFSETQRNKGNFPGRFSGRQFSNSRSEMNVSTLELGDSALYLCASSLAGQGSGTEAFFGQGTRLTVV.

The V call is TRBV10-3, the J call TRBJ1-2; TRBD1 is a possible D gene (6 bases). From germline, CDR1 is ENHRY and CDR2 SYGVKD. The CDR3 totals 14 residues. V was clipped by 6 bases and J by 5 bases, with 16 bases between them. CDR3 in amino acids: CAIRSPQGLYGYTF. The CDR3 DNA reads TGTGCCATCAGATCGCCACAGGGCTTATATGGCTACACCTTC.

The chain has TRBV7-2 and TRBJ2-3, with D hard to call. With 1 base removed from V and 0 bases from J, the gap between germline ends came to 11 bases. The CDR3 loop spans 16 amino acids. Germline assignment: CDR1 SGHTA and CDR2 FQGNSA. The CDR3 here is CASSLGKRTSTDTQYF. The CDR3 DNA is TGTGCCAGCAGCTTAGGCAAGAGAACTAGCACAGATACGCAGTATTTT.

The chain joins TRBV27 to TRBJ1-2; D is undetermined. CDR3 size: 13 residues. Germline V gives CDR1 MNHEY, CDR2 SMNVEV (reference sequence). The V end was cut by 1 base, the J end by 7 bases, with 10 bases between. The CDR3 DNA reads as TGTGCCAGCAGTTTATGGTTTGTCGTTGGCTACACCTTC. As protein: CASSLWFVVGYTF.

Details on this clone: In the same sample, other DNA sequences code for this CDR3. V gene TRBV9 combines with J gene TRBJ1-2, with 7 bases that match TRBD1. With 2 bases clipped from V and 4 bases from J, the junction kept 2 bases outside the gene matches. CDR1 is SGDLS, CDR2 YYNGEE, per germline. The CDR3 runs 13 residues. CDR3 in DNA: TGTGCCAGCAGCGTTGGACAGGCCTATGGCTACACCTTC. Amino acids: CASSVGQAYGYTF.

This clone was observed a single time. This sequence joins TRBV14 and TRBJ1-2, with D maybe TRBD1 (6 bases). This CDR3 spans 17 amino acids. The V end was cut by 2 bases, the J end by 2 bases, with 18 bases between. Germline V gene data show CDR1 as SGHDN and CDR2 as FVKESK. CDR3 sequence: CASSQKRGPGANYGYTF. CDR3 coding DNA: TGTGCCAGCAGCCAAAAGAGGGGCCCGGGGGCCAACTATGGCTACACCTTC.

This clone came up once. V is TRBV9 and J is TRBJ2-2; D ambiguous. Germline V gene sequence: CDR1 SGDLS, CDR2 YYNGEE. The CDR3 contains 13 residues. The ends were cut back, 4 bases at V and 5 bases at J, with 9 bases in the middle. CDR3 nucleotides: TGTGCCAGCAGCTCCTCCGGAACCGGGGAGCTGTTTTTT. It codes for CASSSSGTGELFF.

The chain couples TRBV19 to TRBJ1-2; tentatively, D is TRBD1 (5 bases). The CDR3 has 18 amino acids. V lost 7 bases and J 4 bases, leaving 28 bases between the germline ends. Per the germline V gene, CDR1 is LNHDA and CDR2 is SQIVND (reference sequence). The CDR3 region is CASTVGGGVTPGSYGYTF. The DNA for the CDR3 is TGTGCCAGTACCGTCGGCGGGGGTGTAACACCCGGCAGCTATGGCTACACCTTC. The whole variable domain, remainder taken from reference TRBV19 and TRBJ1-2, is DGGITQSPKYLFRKEGQNVTLSCEQNLNHDAMYWYRQDPGQGLRLIYYSQIVNDFQKGDIAEGYSVSREKKESFPLTVTSAQKNPTAFYLCASTVGGGVTPGSYGYTFGSGTRLTVV.

The sample holds one count of this clone. This chain connects TRBV5-1 to TRBJ2-7; 9 bases map to TRBD1. Germline V lookup: CDR1 SGHRS, CDR2 YFSETQ. The CDR3 consists of 14 residues. Trimming at V came to 3 bases and at J to 4 bases, leaving 5 bases not matched to a gene. The CDR3 DNA sequence: TGCGCCAGCAGCTACCCAGGGACAGGGTACGAGCAGTACTTC. Translation: CASSYPGTGYEQYF.

The V and J genes are TRBV29-1 and TRBJ1-2, with a tentative D call TRBD1 (5 bases). V dropped 1 base and J dropped 7 bases, with 16 bases sitting between them. The CDR3 loop spans 14 amino acids. Germline CDR1 is SQVTM and CDR2 is ANQGSEA. For the CDR3, the DNA is TGCAGCGTTGAAGGTGGAGGGGTAGTGAGTGGCTACACCTTC. Protein sequence: CSVEGGGVVSGYTF. Supplemented by reference TRBV29-1 and TRBJ1-2, the full variable domain reads SAVISQKPSRDICQRGTSLTIQCQVDSQVTMMFWYRQQPGQSLTLIATANQGSEATYESGFVIDKFPISRPNLTFSTLTVSNMSPEDSSIYLCSVEGGGVVSGYTFGSGTRLTVV.

This sequence joins TRBV5-1 and TRBJ2-3, with TRBD1 matching 7 bases. CDR3 length equals 16 residues. Germline V gene data show CDR1 as SGHRS and CDR2 as YFSETQ. The V segment lost 3 bases and the J segment 1 base; nucleotides outside the gene matches: 8. This CDR3 reads CASSSDIGQGTDTQYF. The CDR3 bases are TGCGCCAGCAGCTCGGACATCGGACAGGGCACAGATACGCAGTATTTT.

This chain joins TRBV7-6 and TRBJ2-3; maybe TRBD2 (5 bases). The CDR3 has 14 amino acids. Germline V lookup: CDR1 SGHVS, CDR2 FNYEAQ. V was shortened by 2 bases and J by 10 bases, with 16 bases between the two germline ends. The CDR3 sequence: CASSLSEGGWSQYF. Here the CDR3 DNA reads TGTGCCAGCAGCTTATCAGAAGGCGGGTGGTCGCAGTATTTT.

The chain combines TRBV5-1 with TRBJ1-4, with a weak D call TRBD1 (5 bases). Germline CDR1 and CDR2: SGHRS and YFSETQ. This CDR3 is 14 amino acids long. Trimming took off 5 bases at V and 0 bases at J, with 8 bases between the two ends. CDR3 loop: CASRTVATNEKLFF. Written as DNA, the CDR3 is TGCGCCAGCAGGACAGTAGCAACTAATGAAAAACTGTTTTTT. Full variable domain (missing parts from reference TRBV5-1 and TRBJ1-4): KAGVTQTPRYLIKTRGQQVTLSCSPISGHRSVSWYQQTPGQGLQFLFEYFSETQRNKGNFPGRFSGRQFSNSRSEMNVSTLELGDSALYLCASRTVATNEKLFFGSGTQLSVL.

The gene calls are TRBV5-1 and TRBJ2-5; a weak D match, TRBD1 (6 bases). V dropped 5 bases and J dropped 7 bases, with 18 bases sitting between them. Germline assignment: CDR1 SGHRS and CDR2 YFSETQ. The CDR3 is made up of 14 amino acids. CDR3 nucleotides: TGCGCCAGCAGTTTCGCAGCCCAGGGGTCGACCCAGTACTTC. Its protein is CASSFAAQGSTQYF.

This chain uses TRBV30 with TRBJ1-1, with D possibly TRBD1 on 6 matching bases. Looked up from germline, CDR1 is GTSNPN and CDR2 is SVGIG (reference sequence). The CDR3 has 13 residues. V lost 3 bases and J lost 6, with 14 bases in between. CDR3 loop: CAWSRYGGPEAFF. The CDR3, as DNA: TGTGCCTGGAGCCGGTACGGGGGGCCTGAAGCTTTCTTT.

The chain joins TRBV6-5 to TRBJ2-2, with TRBD1 matching over 9 bases. This CDR3 is built from 16 residues. Per the germline V gene, CDR1 is MNHEY and CDR2 is SVGAGI. With V trimmed by 4 bases and J by 3 bases, 6 bases remained unmatched. CDR3 sequence reads: CASSSPGQGHTGELFF. The CDR3 coding sequence is TGTGCCAGCAGTTCACCGGGACAGGGTCACACCGGGGAGCTGTTTTTT.

This chain uses TRBV7-3 with TRBJ1-4; tentatively, D is TRBD1 (6 bases). The CDR3 consists of 15 residues. Per germline, CDR1 SGHTA and CDR2 FQGTGA. V was clipped by 5 bases and J by 3 bases, with 13 bases between them. CDR3 DNA: TGTGCCAGCAGCCTCCAGGGGATACCTAATGAAAAACTGTTTTTT. Translated: CASSLQGIPNEKLFF.

This sequence joins TRBV28 and TRBJ2-2, with TRBD2 identical over 7 bases. The CDR3 length is 15 residues. J lost 5 bases, V lost 7 bases, and 10 bases had no gene match. Germline V lookup: CDR1 MDHEN, CDR2 SYDVKM. This chain's CDR3 is CASNLGTGGTGELFF. The CDR3 region has the DNA TGTGCCAGCAATTTGGGCACGGGGGGAACCGGGGAGCTGTTTTTT.

V is TRBV5-4 and J is TRBJ2-1; a possible D gene is TRBD1 (7 bases). Germline V lookup: CDR1 SGHNT, CDR2 YYREEE (reference sequence). There are 18 residues in the CDR3. The V gene lost 2 bases and the J gene lost 0 bases, with 18 bases spanning the gap. In DNA form, the CDR3 reads TGTGCCAGCAGCTTTGGGTACTCGCGGGACAGCTCCTACAATGAGCAGTTCTTC. Residues: CASSFGYSRDSSYNEQFF.